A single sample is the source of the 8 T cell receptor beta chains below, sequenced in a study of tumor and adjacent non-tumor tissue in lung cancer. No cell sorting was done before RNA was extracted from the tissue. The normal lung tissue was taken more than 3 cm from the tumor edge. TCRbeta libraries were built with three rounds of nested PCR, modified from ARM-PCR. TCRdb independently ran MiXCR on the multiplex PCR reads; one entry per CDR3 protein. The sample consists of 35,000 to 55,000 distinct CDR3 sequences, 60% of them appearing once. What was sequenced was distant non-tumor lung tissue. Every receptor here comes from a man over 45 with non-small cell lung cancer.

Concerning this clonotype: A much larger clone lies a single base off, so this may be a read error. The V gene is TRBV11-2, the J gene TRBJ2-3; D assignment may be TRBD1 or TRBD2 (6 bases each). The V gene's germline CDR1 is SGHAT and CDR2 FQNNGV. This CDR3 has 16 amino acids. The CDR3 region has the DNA TGTGCCAGCAGCGCAGGGGCGGGAAGCTCGACAGATAGGCAGTATTTT. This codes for CASSAGAGSSTDRQYF.

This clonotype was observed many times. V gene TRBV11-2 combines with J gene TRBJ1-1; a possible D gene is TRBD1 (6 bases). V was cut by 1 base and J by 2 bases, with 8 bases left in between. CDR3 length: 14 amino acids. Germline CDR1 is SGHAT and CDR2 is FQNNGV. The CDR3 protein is CASSLGGANTEAFF. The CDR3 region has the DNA TGTGCCAGCAGCTTAGGGGGGGCTAACACTGAAGCTTTCTTT.

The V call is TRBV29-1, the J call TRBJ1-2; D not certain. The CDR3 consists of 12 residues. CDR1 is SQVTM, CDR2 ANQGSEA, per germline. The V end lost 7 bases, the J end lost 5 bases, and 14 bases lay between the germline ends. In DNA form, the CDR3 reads TGCAGCGCTGAGGCCATGCCATATGGCTACACCTTC. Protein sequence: CSAEAMPYGYTF.

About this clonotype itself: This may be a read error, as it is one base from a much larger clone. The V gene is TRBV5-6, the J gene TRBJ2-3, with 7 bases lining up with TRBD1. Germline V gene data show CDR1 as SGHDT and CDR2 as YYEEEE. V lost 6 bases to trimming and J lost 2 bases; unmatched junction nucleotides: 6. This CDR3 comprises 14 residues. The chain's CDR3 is CASTTGASTDTQYF. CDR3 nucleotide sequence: TGTGCCAGCACCACAGGGGCCTCCACAGATACGCAGTATTTT.

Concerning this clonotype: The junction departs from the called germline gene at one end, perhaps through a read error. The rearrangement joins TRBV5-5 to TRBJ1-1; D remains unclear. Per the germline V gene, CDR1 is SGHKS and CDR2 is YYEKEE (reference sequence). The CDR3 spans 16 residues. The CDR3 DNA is TGTGCCAGTAGCTTGATTAGTGACGGTTGGGATACTGAAGCTCTCTTT. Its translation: CASSLISDGWDTEALF.

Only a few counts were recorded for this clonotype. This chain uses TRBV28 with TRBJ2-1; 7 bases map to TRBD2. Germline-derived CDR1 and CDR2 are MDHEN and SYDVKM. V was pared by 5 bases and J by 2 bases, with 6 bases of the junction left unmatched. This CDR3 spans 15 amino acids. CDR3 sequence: CASSAMGLPYNEQFF. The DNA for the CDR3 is TGTGCCAGCAGTGCCATGGGACTACCCTACAATGAGCAGTTCTTC.

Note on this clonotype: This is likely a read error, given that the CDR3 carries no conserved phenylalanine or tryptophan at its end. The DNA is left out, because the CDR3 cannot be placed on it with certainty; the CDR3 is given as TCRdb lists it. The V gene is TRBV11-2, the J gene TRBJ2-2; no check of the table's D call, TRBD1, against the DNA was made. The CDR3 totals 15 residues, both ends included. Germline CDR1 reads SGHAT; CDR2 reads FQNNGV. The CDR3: CARSPSGGVAGELVI.

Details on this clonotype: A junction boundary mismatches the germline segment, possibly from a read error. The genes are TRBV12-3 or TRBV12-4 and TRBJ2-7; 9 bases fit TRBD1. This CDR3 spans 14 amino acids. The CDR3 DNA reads TGTGCCAGCAGTTTAGAACCGACAGGGGGGCCTCTGCACTTC. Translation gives CASSLEPTGGPLHF.